This TCR beta chain was obtained from a study of monozygotic twins with inflammatory bowel disease. This CDR3 contains 18 residues. Each TCR library consumed 3500 ng of total RNA. TCRdb reprocessed the 5' RACE reads, keeping one entry per CDR3 protein, no DNA. Its clone listing holds 420,000 or so distinct CDR3 sequences. Sequencing was performed on blood. This clonotype was sampled from a human donor with ulcerative colitis or Crohn's disease, or a healthy co-twin of an affected twin (not recorded which). The chain carries TRBV12-3 or TRBV12-4 and TRBJ1-4; TCRdb gives TRBD1 as the D gene, but with no DNA this cannot be confirmed. The CDR3 protein is CASSPIRGEGAGWEKLFF.